The present TCR beta chain was sequenced within a study of early stage breast cancer tumors. Whole-study context: Of around 15 invasive breast tumors, about a dozen were hormone receptor-positive, HER2-negative.

V shed 3 bases and J 0 bases; nucleotides not matched to a gene: 12. CDR3 size: 18 residues. The germline gives CDR1 SQVTM, CDR2 ANQGSEA. Study-wide results and limits: Compared with adjacent normal breast, tumors showed roughly 2.5-fold denser, more clonal T cells. Commonly generated sequences made up most enriched TCRB sequences shared between patients.

Comment on this clone: The antigen remains unidentified.

TCRdb's copy holds only in-frame clones and misses some; the assay was immunoSEQ multiplex PCR. The sample holds 45,000 to 60,000 clones; around 83% are singletons and the top ten take about 1.4%. This chain links TRBV29-1 with TRBJ2-1; TRBD2 matches 9 bases. This receptor was obtained from a person aged 45-60 years with breast cancer. Input material: blood. CDR3 amino acids: CSVDGAGLADSSYNEQFF. The CDR3 nucleotides are TGCAGCGTTGACGGAGCGGGACTAGCCGATTCCTCCTACAATGAGCAGTTCTTC.